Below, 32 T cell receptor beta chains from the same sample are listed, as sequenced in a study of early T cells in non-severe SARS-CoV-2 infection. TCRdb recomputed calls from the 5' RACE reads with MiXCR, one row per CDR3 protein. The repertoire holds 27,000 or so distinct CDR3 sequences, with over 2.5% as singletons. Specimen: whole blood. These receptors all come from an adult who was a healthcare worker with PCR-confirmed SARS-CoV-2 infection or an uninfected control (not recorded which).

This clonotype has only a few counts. The CDR3 spells CAISDSATETQYF. The DNA of the CDR3 is TGTGCCATCAGTGATTCGGCGACCGAGACCCAGTACTTC. This sequence joins TRBV10-3 and TRBJ2-5; unclear D gene. The CDR3 length is 13 residues. V lost 3 bases to trimming and J lost 5 bases, with 10 bases between them. Germline loops: CDR1 ENHRY, CDR2 SYGVKD.

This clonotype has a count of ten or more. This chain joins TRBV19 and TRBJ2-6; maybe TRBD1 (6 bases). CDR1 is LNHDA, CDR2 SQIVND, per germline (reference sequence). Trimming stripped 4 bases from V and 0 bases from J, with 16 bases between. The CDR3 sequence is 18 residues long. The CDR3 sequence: CASSTPGRTASGANVLTF. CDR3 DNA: TGTGCCAGTAGTACCCCGGGACGGACAGCCTCTGGGGCCAACGTCCTGACTTTC.

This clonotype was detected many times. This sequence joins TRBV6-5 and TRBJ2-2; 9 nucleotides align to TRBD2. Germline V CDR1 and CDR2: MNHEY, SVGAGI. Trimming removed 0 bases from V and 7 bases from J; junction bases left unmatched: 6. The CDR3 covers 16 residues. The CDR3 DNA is TGTGCCAGCAGTTACTCAGCGGGGGGCGGACTCGGGGAGCTGTTTTTT. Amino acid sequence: CASSYSAGGGLGELFF.

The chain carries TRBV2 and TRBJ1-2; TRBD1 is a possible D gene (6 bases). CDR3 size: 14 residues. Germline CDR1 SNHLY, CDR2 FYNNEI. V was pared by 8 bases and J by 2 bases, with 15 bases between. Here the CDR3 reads CASGQRGSNYGYTF. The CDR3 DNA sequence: TGTGCCAGCGGTCAAAGGGGGTCCAACTATGGCTACACCTTC.

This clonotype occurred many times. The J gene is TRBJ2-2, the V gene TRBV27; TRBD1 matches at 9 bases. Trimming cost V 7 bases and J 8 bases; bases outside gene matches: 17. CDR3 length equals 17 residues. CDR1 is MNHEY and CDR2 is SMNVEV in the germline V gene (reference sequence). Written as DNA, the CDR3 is TGTGCCAGCACCTTAGGGGTCGGGACAGGGTACGCGGGGGAGCTGTTTTTT. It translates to CASTLGVGTGYAGELFF.

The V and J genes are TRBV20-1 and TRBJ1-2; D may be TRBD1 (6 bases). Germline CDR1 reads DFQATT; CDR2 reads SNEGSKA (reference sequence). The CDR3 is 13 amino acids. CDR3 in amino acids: CRPHNRALYGYTF. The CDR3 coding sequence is TGCAGGCCCCACAACAGGGCTCTCTATGGCTACACCTTC.

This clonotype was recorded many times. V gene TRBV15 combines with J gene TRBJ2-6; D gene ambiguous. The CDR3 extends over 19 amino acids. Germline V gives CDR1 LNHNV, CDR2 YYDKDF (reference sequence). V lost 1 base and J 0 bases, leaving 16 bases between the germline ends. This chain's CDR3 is CATSRAHPGRSSGANVLTF. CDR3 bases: TGTGCCACCAGCAGAGCCCACCCGGGCAGAAGCTCTGGGGCCAACGTCCTGACTTTC. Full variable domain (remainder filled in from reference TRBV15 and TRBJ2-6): DAMVIQNPRYQVTQFGKPVTLSCSQTLNHNVMYWYQQKSSQAPKLLFHYYDKDFNNEADTPDNFQSRRPNTSFCFLDIRSPGLGDTAMYLCATSRAHPGRSSGANVLTFGAGSRLTVL.

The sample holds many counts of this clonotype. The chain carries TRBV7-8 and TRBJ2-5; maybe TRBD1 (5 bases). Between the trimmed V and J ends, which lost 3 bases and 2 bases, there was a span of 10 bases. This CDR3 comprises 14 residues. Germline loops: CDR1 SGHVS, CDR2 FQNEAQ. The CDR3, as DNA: TGTGCCAGCAGCTTTCGCGACAGACAAGAGACCCAGTACTTC. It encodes CASSFRDRQETQYF.

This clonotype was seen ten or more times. CDR3 nucleotide sequence: TGTGCCTTCACTAGCGGGAACACAGATACGCAGTATTTT. This codes for CAFTSGNTDTQYF. V and J are TRBV30 and TRBJ2-3, with TRBD2 matching 10 bases. This CDR3 contains 13 residues. CDR1 and CDR2 (germline): GTSNPN, SVGIG (reference sequence). J was trimmed by 2 bases and V by 7 bases; bases with no gene match: 3.

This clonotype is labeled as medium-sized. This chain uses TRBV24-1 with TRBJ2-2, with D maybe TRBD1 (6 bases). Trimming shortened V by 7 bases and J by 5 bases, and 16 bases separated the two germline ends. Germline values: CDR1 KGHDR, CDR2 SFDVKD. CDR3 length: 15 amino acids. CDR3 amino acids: CATREQGPATGELFF. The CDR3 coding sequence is TGTGCCACCAGGGAACAGGGTCCTGCAACCGGGGAGCTGTTTTTT.

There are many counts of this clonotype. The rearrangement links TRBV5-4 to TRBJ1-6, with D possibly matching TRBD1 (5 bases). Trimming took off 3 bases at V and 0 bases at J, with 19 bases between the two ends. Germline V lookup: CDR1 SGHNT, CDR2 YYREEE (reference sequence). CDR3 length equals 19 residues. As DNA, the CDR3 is TGTGCCAGCAGCTCGGACAACGGAGGACCAAGCTCCTATAATTCACCCCTCCACTTT. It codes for CASSSDNGGPSSYNSPLHF.

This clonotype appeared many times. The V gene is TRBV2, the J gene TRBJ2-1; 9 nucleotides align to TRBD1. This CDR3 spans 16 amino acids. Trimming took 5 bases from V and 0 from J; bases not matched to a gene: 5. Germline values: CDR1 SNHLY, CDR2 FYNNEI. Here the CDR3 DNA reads TGTGCCAGCAGTATGGGACAGGGTCGCTCCTACAATGAGCAGTTCTTC. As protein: CASSMGQGRSYNEQFF. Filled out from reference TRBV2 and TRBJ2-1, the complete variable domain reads EPEVTQTPSHQVTQMGQEVILRCVPISNHLYFYWYRQILGQKVEFLVSFYNNEISEKSEIFDDQFSVERPDGSNFTLKIRSTKLEDSAMYFCASSMGQGRSYNEQFFGPGTRLTVL.

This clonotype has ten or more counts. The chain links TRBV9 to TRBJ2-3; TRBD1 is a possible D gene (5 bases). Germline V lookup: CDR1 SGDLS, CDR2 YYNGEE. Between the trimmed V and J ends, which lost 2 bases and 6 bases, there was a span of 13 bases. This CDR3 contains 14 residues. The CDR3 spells CASSVSQGYDTQYF. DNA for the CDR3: TGTGCCAGCAGCGTTAGCCAGGGTTACGATACGCAGTATTTT.

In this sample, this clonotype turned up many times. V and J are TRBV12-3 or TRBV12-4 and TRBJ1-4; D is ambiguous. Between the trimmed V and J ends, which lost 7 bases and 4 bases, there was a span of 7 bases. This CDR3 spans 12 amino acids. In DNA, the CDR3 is TGTGCCAGCAAAAAGGATAATGAAAAACTGTTTTTT. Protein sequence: CASKKDNEKLFF.

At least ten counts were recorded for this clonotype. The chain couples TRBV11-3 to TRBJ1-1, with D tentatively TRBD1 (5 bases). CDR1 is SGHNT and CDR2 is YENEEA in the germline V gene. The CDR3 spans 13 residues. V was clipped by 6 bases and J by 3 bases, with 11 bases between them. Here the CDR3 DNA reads TGTGCCAGCAGTACGACAGTGGACACTGAAGCTTTCTTT. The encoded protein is CASSTTVDTEAFF.

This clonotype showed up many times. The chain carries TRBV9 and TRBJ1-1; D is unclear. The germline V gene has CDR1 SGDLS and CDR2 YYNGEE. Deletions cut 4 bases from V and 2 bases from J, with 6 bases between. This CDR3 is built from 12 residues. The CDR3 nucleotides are TGTGCCAGCAGCCCACTTAACACTGAAGCTTTCTTT. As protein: CASSPLNTEAFF. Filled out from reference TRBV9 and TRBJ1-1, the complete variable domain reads DSGVTQTPKHLITATGQRVTLRCSPRSGDLSVYWYQQSLDQGLQFLIQYYNGEERAKGNILERFSAQQFPDLHSELNLSSLELGDSALYFCASSPLNTEAFFGQGTRLTVV.

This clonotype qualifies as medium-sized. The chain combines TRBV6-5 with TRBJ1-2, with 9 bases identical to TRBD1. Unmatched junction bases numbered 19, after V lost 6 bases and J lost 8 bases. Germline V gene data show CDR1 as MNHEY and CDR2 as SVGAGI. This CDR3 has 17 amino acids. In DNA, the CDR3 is TGTGCCAGCAGCTCCCTCCTCCAGACAGGGGGAGGATGGGGCTACACCTTC. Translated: CASSSLLQTGGGWGYTF.

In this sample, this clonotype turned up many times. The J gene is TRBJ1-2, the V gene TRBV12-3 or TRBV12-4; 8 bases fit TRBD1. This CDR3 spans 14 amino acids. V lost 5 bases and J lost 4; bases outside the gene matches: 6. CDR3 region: CASSLRTGTYGYTF. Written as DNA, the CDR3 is TGTGCCAGCAGTCTCCGGACAGGGACCTATGGCTACACCTTC.

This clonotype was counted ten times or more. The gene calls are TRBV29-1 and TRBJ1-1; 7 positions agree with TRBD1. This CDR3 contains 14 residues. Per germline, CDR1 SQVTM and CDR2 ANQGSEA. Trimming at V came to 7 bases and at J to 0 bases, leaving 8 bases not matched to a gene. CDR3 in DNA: TGCAGCGCAGACAGGGCGGGGATGAACACTGAAGCTTTCTTT. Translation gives CSADRAGMNTEAFF.

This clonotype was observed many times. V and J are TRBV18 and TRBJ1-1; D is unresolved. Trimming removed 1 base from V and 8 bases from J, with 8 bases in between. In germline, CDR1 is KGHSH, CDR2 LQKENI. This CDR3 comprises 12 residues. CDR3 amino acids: CASSPREGEAFF. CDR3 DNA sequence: TGTGCCAGCTCACCACGCGAAGGGGAAGCTTTCTTT.

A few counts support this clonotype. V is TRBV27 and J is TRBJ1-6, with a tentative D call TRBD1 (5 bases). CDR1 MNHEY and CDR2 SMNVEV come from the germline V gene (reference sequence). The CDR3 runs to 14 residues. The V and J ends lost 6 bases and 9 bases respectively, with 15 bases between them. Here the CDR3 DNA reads TGTGCCAGCAGGAGCGGGGGGGAGAGTTCACCCCTCCACTTT. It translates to CASRSGGESSPLHF.

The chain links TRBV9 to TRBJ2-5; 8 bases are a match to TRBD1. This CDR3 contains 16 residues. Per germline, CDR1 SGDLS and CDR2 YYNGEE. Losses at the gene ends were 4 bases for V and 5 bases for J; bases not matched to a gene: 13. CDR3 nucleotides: TGTGCCAGCAGCCCCCGACCGACAGGGGCTAGGGAGACCCAGTACTTC. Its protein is CASSPRPTGARETQYF.

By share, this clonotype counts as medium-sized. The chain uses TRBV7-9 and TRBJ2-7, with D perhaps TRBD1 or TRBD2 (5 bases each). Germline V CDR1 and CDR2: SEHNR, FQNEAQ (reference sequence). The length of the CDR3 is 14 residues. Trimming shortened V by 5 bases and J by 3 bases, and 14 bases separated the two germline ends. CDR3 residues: CASSTDGAFYEQYV. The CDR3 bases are TGTGCCAGCAGCACAGACGGGGCTTTCTACGAGCAGTACGTC.

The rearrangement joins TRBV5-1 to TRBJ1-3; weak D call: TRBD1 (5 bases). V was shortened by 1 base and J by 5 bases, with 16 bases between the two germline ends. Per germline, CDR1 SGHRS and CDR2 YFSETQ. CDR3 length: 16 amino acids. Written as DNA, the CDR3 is TGCGCCAGCAGCTTGCGGGACGGAGGTACAAGAAACACCATATATTTT. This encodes CASSLRDGGTRNTIYF.

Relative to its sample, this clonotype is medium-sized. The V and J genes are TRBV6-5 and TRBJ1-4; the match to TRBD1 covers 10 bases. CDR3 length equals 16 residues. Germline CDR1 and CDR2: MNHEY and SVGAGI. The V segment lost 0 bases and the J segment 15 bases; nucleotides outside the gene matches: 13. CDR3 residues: CASSYSRTGGLVRLFF. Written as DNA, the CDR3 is TGTGCCAGCAGTTACTCTCGGACAGGGGGTTTAGTTCGGTTGTTTTTT.

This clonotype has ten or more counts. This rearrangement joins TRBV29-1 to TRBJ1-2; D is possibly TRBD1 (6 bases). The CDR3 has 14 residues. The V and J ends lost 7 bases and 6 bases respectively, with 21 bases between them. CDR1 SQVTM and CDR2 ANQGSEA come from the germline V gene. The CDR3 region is CSAHPGGQLDGYTF. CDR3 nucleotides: TGCAGCGCCCACCCCGGGGGGCAATTGGATGGCTACACCTTC.

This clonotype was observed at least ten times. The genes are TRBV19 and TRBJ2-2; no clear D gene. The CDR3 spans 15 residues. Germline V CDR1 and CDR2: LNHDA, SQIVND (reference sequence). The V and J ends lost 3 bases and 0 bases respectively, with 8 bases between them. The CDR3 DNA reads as TGTGCCAGTAGTATCCGACTCGCGAACACCGGGGAGCTGTTTTTT. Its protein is CASSIRLANTGELFF.

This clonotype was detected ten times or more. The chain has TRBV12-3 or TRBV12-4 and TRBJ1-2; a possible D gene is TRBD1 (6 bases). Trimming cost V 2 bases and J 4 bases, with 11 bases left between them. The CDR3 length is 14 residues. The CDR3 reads CASSLPGVRYGYTF. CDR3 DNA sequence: TGTGCCAGCAGTTTACCAGGGGTACGCTATGGCTACACCTTC.

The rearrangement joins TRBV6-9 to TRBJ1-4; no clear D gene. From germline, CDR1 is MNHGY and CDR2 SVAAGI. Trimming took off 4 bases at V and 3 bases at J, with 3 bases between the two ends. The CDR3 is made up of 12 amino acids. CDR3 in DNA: TGTGCCAGCAGTTGGGCTAATGAAAAACTGTTTTTT. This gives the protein CASSWANEKLFF.

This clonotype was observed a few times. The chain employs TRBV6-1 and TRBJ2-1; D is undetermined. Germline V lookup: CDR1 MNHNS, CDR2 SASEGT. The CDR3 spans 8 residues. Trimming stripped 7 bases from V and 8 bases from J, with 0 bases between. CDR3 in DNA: TGTGCCAGCAATGAGCAGTTCTTC. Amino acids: CASNEQFF.

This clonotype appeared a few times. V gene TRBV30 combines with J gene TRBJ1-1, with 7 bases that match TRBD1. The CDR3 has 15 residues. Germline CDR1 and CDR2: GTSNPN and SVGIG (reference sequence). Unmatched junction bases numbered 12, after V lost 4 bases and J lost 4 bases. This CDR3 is CAWNHPARTGTEAFF. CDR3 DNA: TGTGCCTGGAATCATCCAGCCAGGACAGGCACTGAAGCTTTCTTT.

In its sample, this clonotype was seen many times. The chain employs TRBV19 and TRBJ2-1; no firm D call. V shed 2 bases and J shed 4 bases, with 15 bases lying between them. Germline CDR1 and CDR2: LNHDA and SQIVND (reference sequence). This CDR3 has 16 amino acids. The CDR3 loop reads CASSINLNPGYNEQFF. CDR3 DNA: TGTGCCAGTAGTATAAATTTGAATCCTGGATACAATGAGCAGTTCTTC.